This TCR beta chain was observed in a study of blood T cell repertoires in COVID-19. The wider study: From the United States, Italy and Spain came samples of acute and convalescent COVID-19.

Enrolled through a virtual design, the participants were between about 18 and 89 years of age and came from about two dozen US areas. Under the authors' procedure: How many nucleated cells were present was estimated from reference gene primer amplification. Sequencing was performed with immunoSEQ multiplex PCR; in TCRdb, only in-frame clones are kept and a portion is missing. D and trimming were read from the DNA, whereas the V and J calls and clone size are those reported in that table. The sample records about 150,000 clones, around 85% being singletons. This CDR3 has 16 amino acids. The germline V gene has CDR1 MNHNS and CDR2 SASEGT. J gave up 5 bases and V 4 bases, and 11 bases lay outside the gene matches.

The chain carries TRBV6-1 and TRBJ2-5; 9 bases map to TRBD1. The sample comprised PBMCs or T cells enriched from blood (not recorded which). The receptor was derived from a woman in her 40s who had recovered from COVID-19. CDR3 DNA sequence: TGTGCCAGCAGTGGTTTCGGGACAGGGATTCGGGAGACCCAGTACTTC. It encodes CASSGFGTGIRETQYF.